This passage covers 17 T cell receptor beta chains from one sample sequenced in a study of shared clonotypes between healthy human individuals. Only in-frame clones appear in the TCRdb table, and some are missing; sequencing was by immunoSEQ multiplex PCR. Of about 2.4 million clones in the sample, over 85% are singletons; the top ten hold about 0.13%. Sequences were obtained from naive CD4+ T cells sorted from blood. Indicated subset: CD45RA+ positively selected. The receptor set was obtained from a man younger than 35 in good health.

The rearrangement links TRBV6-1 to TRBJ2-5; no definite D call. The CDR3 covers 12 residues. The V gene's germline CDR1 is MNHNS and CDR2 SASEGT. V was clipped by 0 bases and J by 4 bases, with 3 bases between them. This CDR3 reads CASSEATETQYF. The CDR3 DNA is TGTGCCAGCAGTGAAGCAACAGAGACCCAGTACTTC.

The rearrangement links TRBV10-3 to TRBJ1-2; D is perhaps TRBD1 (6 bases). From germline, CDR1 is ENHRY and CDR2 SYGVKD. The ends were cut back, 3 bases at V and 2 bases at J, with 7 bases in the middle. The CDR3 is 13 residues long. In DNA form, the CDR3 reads TGTGCCATCAGTGATGACAGGAACTATGGCTACACCTTC. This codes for CAISDDRNYGYTF.

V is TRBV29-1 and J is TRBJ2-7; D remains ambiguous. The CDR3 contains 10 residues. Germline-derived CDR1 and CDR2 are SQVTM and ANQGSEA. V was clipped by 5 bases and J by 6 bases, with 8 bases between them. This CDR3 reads CSVQPGEQYF. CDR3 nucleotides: TGCAGCGTTCAGCCTGGCGAGCAGTACTTC.

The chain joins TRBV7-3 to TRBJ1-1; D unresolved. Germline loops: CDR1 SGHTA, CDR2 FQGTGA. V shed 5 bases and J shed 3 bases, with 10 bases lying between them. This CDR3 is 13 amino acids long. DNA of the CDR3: TGTGCCAGCAGCCCACCCCCGGACACTGAAGCTTTCTTT. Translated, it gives CASSPPPDTEAFF.

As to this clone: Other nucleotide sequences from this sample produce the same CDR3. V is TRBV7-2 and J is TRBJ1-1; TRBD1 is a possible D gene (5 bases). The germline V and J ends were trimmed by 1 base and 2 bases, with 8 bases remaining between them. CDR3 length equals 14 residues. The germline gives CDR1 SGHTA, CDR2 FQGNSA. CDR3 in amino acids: CASSLVGQNTEAFF. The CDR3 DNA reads TGTGCCAGCAGCTTAGTGGGGCAAAACACTGAAGCTTTCTTT.

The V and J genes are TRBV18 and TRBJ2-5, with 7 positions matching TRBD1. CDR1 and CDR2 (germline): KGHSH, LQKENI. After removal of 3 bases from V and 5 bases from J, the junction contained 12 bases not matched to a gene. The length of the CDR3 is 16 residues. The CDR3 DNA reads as TGTGCCAGCTCACCGACGCTGGGACAGACCCGGGAGACCCAGTACTTC. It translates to CASSPTLGQTRETQYF.

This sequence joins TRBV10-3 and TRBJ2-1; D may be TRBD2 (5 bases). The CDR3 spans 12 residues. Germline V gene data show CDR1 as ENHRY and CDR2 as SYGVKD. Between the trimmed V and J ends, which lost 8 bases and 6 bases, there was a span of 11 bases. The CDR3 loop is CAISTEGNEQFF. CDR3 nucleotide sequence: TGTGCCATCTCAACCGAGGGCAATGAGCAGTTCTTC.

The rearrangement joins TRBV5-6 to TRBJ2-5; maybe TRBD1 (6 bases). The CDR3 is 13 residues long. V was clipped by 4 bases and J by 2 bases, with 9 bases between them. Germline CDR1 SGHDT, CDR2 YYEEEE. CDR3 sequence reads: CASSPGQQETQYF. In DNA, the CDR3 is TGTGCCAGCAGCCCCGGACAGCAAGAGACCCAGTACTTC.

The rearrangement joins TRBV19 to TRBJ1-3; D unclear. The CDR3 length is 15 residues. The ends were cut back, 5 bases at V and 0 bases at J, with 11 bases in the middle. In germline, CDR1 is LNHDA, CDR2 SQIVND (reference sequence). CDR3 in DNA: TGTGCCAGTAGTTTCCGGACGGACTCTGGAAACACCATATATTTT. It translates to CASSFRTDSGNTIYF.

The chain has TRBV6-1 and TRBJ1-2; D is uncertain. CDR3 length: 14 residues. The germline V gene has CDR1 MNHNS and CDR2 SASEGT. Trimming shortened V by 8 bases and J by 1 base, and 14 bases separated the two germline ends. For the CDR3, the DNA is TGTGCCAGCTCTGAGGAACTTCTTAACTATGGCTACACCTTC. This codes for CASSEELLNYGYTF.

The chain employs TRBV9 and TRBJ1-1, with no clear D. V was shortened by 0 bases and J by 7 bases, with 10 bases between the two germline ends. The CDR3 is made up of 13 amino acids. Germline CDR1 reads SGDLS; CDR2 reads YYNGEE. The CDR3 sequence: CASSVGDKVEAFF. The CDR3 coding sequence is TGTGCCAGCAGCGTAGGAGATAAGGTTGAAGCTTTCTTT.

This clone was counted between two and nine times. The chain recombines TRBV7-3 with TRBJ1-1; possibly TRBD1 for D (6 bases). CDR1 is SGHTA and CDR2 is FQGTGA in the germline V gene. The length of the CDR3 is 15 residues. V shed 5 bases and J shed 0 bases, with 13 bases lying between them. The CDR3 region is CASSAVGQVNTEAFF. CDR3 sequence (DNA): TGTGCCAGCAGCGCCGTGGGACAAGTGAACACTGAAGCTTTCTTT.

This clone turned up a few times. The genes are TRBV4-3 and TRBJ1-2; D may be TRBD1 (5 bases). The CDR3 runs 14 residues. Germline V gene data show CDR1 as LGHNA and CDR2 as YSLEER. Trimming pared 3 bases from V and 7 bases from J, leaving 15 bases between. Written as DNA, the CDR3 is TGCGCCAGCAGCCATGGGACCTCGGTCGGTGGCTACACCTTC. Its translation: CASSHGTSVGGYTF.

CDR3 protein: CASRGPGSGPQPRYF. CDR3 nucleotide sequence: TGTGCCAGCAGGGGTCCAGGGTCAGGACCCCAACCCCGGTACTTC. This chain connects TRBV6-5 to TRBJ2-7, with D possibly matching TRBD1 (5 bases). The germline gives CDR1 MNHEY, CDR2 SVGAGI. Trimming pared 6 bases from V and 12 bases from J, leaving 27 bases between. The CDR3 is made up of 15 amino acids.

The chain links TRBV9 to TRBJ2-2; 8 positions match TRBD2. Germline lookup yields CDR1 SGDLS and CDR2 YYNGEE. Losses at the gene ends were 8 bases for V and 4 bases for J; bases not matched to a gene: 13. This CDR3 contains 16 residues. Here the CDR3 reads CASGNAGGQGTGELFF. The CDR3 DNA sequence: TGTGCCAGTGGCAACGCGGGGGGCCAGGGCACCGGGGAGCTGTTTTTT. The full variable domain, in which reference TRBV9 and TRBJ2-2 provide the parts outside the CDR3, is DSGVTQTPKHLITATGQRVTLRCSPRSGDLSVYWYQQSLDQGLQFLIQYYNGEERAKGNILERFSAQQFPDLHSELNLSSLELGDSALYFCASGNAGGQGTGELFFGEGSRLTVL.

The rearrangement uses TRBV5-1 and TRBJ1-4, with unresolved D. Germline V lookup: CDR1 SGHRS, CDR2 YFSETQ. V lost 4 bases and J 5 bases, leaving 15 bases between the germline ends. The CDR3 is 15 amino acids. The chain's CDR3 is CASSITPTGNEKLFF. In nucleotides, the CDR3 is TGCGCCAGCAGCATCACCCCGACCGGGAATGAAAAACTGTTTTTT.

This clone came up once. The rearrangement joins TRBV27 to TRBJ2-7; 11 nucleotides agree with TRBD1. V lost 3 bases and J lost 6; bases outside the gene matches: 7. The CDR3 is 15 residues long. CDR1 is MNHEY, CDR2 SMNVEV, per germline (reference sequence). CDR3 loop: CASSFSGTGGIEQYF. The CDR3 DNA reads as TGTGCCAGCAGTTTCTCCGGGACAGGGGGTATCGAGCAGTACTTC.